This T cell receptor beta chain was identified during a study of beta chain features in type 1 diabetes. Study summary: Healthy donors and patients had similar age, gender and cell yields.

V dropped 4 bases and J dropped 5; count of bases not matched to a gene: 9. Germline CDR1 is MDHEN and CDR2 is SYDVKM. The CDR3 spans 15 residues. This clone turned up a few times. Its antigen is not identified. General study points: Patients with type 1 diabetes showed fewer VDJ junction insertions and more deletions. A greater similarity of naive, central memory and Treg TCRB repertoires was seen among patients than among healthy donors.

Of the isolated RNA, all was reverse transcribed, and so the sequenced material was expressed TCRB transcripts. Clones were read by immunoSEQ multiplex PCR, and TCRdb kept only the in-frame ones, dropping some. In the table there are about 330,000 clones, approximately 9.9% of which are singletons. Material: naive CD4+ T cells from blood. The chain uses TRBV28 and TRBJ2-5; TRBD1 matches at 8 bases. The TCR was taken from a young woman in good health. CDR3 sequence reads: CASSSPQGASETQYF. The CDR3, as DNA: TGTGCCAGCAGTTCTCCCCAGGGGGCAAGTGAGACCCAGTACTTC. Full variable domain (remainder filled in from reference TRBV28 and TRBJ2-5): DVKVTQSSRYLVKRTGEKVFLECVQDMDHENMFWYRQDPGLGLRLIYFSYDVKMKEKGDIPEGYSVSREKKERFSLILESASTNQTSMYLCASSSPQGASETQYFGPGTRLLVL.